A selection of T cell receptor beta chains follows, all from one sample in a study of T-cell memory formation after mild COVID-19. TCRdb recomputed calls from the 5' RACE reads with MiXCR, one row per CDR3 protein. This table has 350,000 to 550,000 distinct CDR3 sequences, roughly 18% appearing once. The material sequenced was PBMCs or a T cell subset sorted from them (not recorded which). The receptors originated from a man aged 18 to 30 who had mild COVID-19 (a few samples of this study predate the infection). Cell type and time point are not known. CDR3s include the opening cysteine and the closing phenylalanine or tryptophan. The order of the fields is clone size, D gene, J gene, V gene, CDR3 protein, CDR3 DNA. D genes are given only for firm matches. Where a row states a size, it is once, few, many or the class of an expanded clone; other rows omit it.

clone size: few; D gene: NA; J gene: TRBJ1-6; V gene: TRBV5-1; CDR3 protein: CASSSGHPESPLHF; CDR3 DNA: TGCGCCAGCAGCTCGGGACACCCGGAGTCACCCCTCCACTTT
clone size: many; D gene: TRBD1; J gene: TRBJ2-3; V gene: TRBV7-9; CDR3 protein: CASRSGGDTQYF; CDR3 DNA: TGTGCCAGCAGATCAGGGGGAGATACGCAGTATTTT
clone size: NA; D gene: NA; J gene: TRBJ1-4; V gene: TRBV25-1; CDR3 protein: CASSEGVEKLFF; CDR3 DNA: TGTGCCAGCAGTGAGGGGGTTGAAAAACTGTTTTTT
clone size: NA; D gene: TRBD2; J gene: TRBJ2-3; V gene: TRBV5-1; CDR3 protein: CASSSKAGGPHTQYF; CDR3 DNA: TGCGCCAGCAGCTCAAAAGCGGGGGGGCCTCATACGCAGTATTTT
clone size: few; D gene: NA; J gene: TRBJ1-2; V gene: TRBV14; CDR3 protein: CASSPRLRDGYTF; CDR3 DNA: TGTGCCAGCAGCCCCCGACTCCGGGATGGCTACACCTTC
clone size: NA; D gene: TRBD1; J gene: TRBJ1-2; V gene: TRBV25-1; CDR3 protein: CASREQTGEGYTF; CDR3 DNA: TGTGCCAGCAGAGAACAGACAGGGGAAGGCTACACCTTC
clone size: NA; D gene: TRBD1; J gene: TRBJ2-7; V gene: TRBV12-3/TRBV12-4; CDR3 protein: CASSRQGSVASYEQYF; CDR3 DNA: TGTGCCAGCAGCCGACAGGGGTCGGTCGCCTCCTACGAGCAGTACTTC
clone size: few; D gene: TRBD1; J gene: TRBJ2-7; V gene: TRBV18; CDR3 protein: CASSKWGQGENEQYF; CDR3 DNA: TGTGCCAGCTCAAAATGGGGACAGGGGGAGAACGAGCAGTACTTC
clone size: NA; D gene: NA; J gene: TRBJ1-1; V gene: TRBV5-1; CDR3 protein: CASSLEVRATEAFF; CDR3 DNA: TGCGCCAGCAGCTTGGAGGTCAGGGCGACTGAAGCTTTCTTT
clone size: few; D gene: NA; J gene: TRBJ2-2; V gene: TRBV7-6; CDR3 protein: CASSTRTPNTGELFF; CDR3 DNA: TGTGCCAGCAGCACTAGAACCCCGAACACCGGGGAGCTGTTTTTT
clone size: few; D gene: NA; J gene: TRBJ2-7; V gene: TRBV12-3/TRBV12-4; CDR3 protein: CASSLGPPGTYEQYF; CDR3 DNA: TGTGCCAGCAGTTTAGGACCGCCCGGGACCTACGAGCAGTACTTC
clone size: NA; D gene: TRBD2; J gene: TRBJ2-7; V gene: TRBV27; CDR3 protein: CASTRSAGGVYEQYF; CDR3 DNA: TGTGCCAGCACTCGTAGTGCGGGGGGGGTCTACGAGCAGTACTTC
clone size: NA; D gene: TRBD2; J gene: TRBJ2-5; V gene: TRBV6-5; CDR3 protein: CASSSIGGTPETQYF; CDR3 DNA: TGTGCCAGCAGTTCGATCGGGGGGACCCCGGAGACCCAGTACTTC
clone size: NA; D gene: NA; J gene: TRBJ2-5; V gene: TRBV4-3; CDR3 protein: CASSHGGISETQYF; CDR3 DNA: TGCGCCAGCAGCCACGGCGGGATATCAGAGACCCAGTACTTC
clone size: NA; D gene: NA; J gene: TRBJ1-2; V gene: TRBV7-9; CDR3 protein: CAVSPPGGRGYGYTF; CDR3 DNA: TGTGCCGTCAGCCCCCCCGGTGGAAGGGGCTATGGCTACACCTTC
clone size: few; D gene: NA; J gene: TRBJ2-1; V gene: TRBV9; CDR3 protein: CASSPGGPRPNEQFF; CDR3 DNA: TGTGCCAGCAGCCCAGGAGGGCCACGACCCAATGAGCAGTTCTTC
clone size: NA; D gene: NA; J gene: TRBJ2-1; V gene: TRBV2; CDR3 protein: CASSPGASYNEQFF; CDR3 DNA: TGTGCCAGCAGTCCAGGGGCCTCCTACAATGAGCAGTTCTTC
clone size: few; D gene: TRBD1; J gene: TRBJ1-1; V gene: TRBV6-4; CDR3 protein: CASSVQGENTEAFF; CDR3 DNA: TGTGCCAGCAGTGTCCAGGGGGAGAACACTGAAGCTTTCTTT
clone size: NA; D gene: NA; J gene: TRBJ1-2; V gene: TRBV27; CDR3 protein: CASSFSKPGGAYGYTF; CDR3 DNA: TGTGCCAGCAGTTTCTCAAAACCGGGGGGCGCGTATGGCTACACCTTC
clone size: few; D gene: TRBD1; J gene: TRBJ1-2; V gene: TRBV4-1; CDR3 protein: CASSQYRGSSYGYTF; CDR3 DNA: TGCGCCAGCAGCCAATACAGGGGGTCTTCATATGGCTACACCTTC
clone size: NA; D gene: TRBD2; J gene: TRBJ2-5; V gene: TRBV4-1; CDR3 protein: CASSQDSRLAVFQETQYF; CDR3 DNA: TGCGCCAGCAGCCAAGATTCGAGGCTAGCGGTTTTCCAAGAGACCCAGTACTTC
clone size: NA; D gene: NA; J gene: TRBJ2-2; V gene: TRBV5-1; CDR3 protein: CASSSVWGLNTGELFF; CDR3 DNA: TGCGCCAGCAGCTCGGTGTGGGGCCTGAACACCGGGGAGCTGTTTTTT
clone size: NA; D gene: NA; J gene: TRBJ1-6; V gene: TRBV10-3; CDR3 protein: CAISESTGRTPLHF; CDR3 DNA: TGTGCCATCAGTGAGTCTACAGGGAGAACACCCCTCCACTTT
clone size: NA; D gene: NA; J gene: TRBJ2-2; V gene: TRBV9; CDR3 protein: CASSASDNTGELFF; CDR3 DNA: TGTGCCAGCAGCGCTTCAGATAACACCGGGGAGCTGTTTTTT
clone size: NA; D gene: NA; J gene: TRBJ2-3; V gene: TRBV7-9; CDR3 protein: CASSLRAVAASTDTQYF; CDR3 DNA: TGTGCCAGCAGCTTACGAGCGGTAGCGGCAAGCACAGATACGCAGTATTTT
clone size: many; D gene: NA; J gene: TRBJ2-3; V gene: TRBV5-1; CDR3 protein: CASSFRVITDTQYF; CDR3 DNA: TGCGCCAGCAGCTTCCGGGTCATCACAGATACGCAGTATTTT
clone size: NA; D gene: NA; J gene: TRBJ2-1; V gene: TRBV7-2; CDR3 protein: CASSLVVGNYNEQFF; CDR3 DNA: TGTGCCAGCAGCTTAGTCGTGGGCAACTACAATGAGCAGTTCTTC
clone size: few; D gene: NA; J gene: TRBJ2-7; V gene: TRBV7-6; CDR3 protein: CASSSTGTGKYEQYF; CDR3 DNA: TGTGCCAGCAGCTCCACCGGGACGGGGAAGTACGAGCAGTACTTC
clone size: NA; D gene: NA; J gene: TRBJ2-7; V gene: TRBV6-2/TRBV6-3; CDR3 protein: CASRGTTISSYEQYF; CDR3 DNA: TGTGCCAGCAGAGGGACAACCATTTCGTCCTACGAGCAGTACTTC
clone size: NA; D gene: TRBD1; J gene: TRBJ1-1; V gene: TRBV4-1; CDR3 protein: CARSHPGGTEAFF; CDR3 DNA: TGCGCCAGAAGCCATCCAGGGGGGACTGAAGCTTTCTTT
clone size: NA; D gene: TRBD1; J gene: TRBJ1-2; V gene: TRBV6-5; CDR3 protein: CASSQGDSSRYGYTF; CDR3 DNA: TGTGCCAGCAGTCAGGGGGACAGTTCTAGATATGGCTACACCTTC
clone size: few; D gene: TRBD1; J gene: TRBJ1-4; V gene: TRBV29-1; CDR3 protein: CSATGTGAEKLFF; CDR3 DNA: TGCAGCGCCACCGGGACAGGGGCTGAAAAACTGTTTTTT
clone size: few; D gene: NA; J gene: TRBJ1-3; V gene: TRBV18; CDR3 protein: CASSPTTVIGNTIYF; CDR3 DNA: TGTGCCAGCTCACCGACGACAGTAATTGGAAACACCATATATTTT
clone size: many; D gene: TRBD2; J gene: TRBJ2-3; V gene: TRBV4-3; CDR3 protein: CASSQDSGGLTDTQYF; CDR3 DNA: TGCGCCAGCAGCCAAGATAGCGGGGGGCTCACAGATACGCAGTATTTT
clone size: NA; D gene: NA; J gene: TRBJ1-1; V gene: TRBV7-2; CDR3 protein: CASSLAGSVTAFF; CDR3 DNA: TGTGCCAGCAGCTTAGCGGGGTCAGTGACTGCTTTCTTT
clone size: NA; D gene: NA; J gene: TRBJ1-5; V gene: TRBV6-2/TRBV6-3; CDR3 protein: CASSQGLSNQPQHF; CDR3 DNA: TGTGCCAGCAGTCAGGGCCTGAGCAATCAGCCCCAGCATTTT
clone size: few; D gene: NA; J gene: TRBJ2-2; V gene: TRBV7-3; CDR3 protein: CASRAPGANTGELFF; CDR3 DNA: TGTGCCAGCAGGGCACCGGGGGCGAACACCGGGGAGCTGTTTTTT
clone size: few; D gene: NA; J gene: TRBJ1-5; V gene: TRBV6-5; CDR3 protein: CASSYVAGKNQPQHF; CDR3 DNA: TGTGCCAGCAGTTACGTGGCGGGGAAAAATCAGCCCCAGCATTTT
clone size: few; D gene: NA; J gene: TRBJ1-6; V gene: TRBV3-1; CDR3 protein: CASSQDRDRRTYNSPLHF; CDR3 DNA: TGTGCCAGCAGCCAAGATCGCGACAGGCGCACTTATAATTCACCCCTCCACTTT
clone size: many; D gene: NA; J gene: TRBJ1-4; V gene: TRBV12-3/TRBV12-4; CDR3 protein: CASSFSVVEEKLFF; CDR3 DNA: TGTGCCAGCAGTTTTTCGGTAGTGGAGGAAAAACTGTTTTTT
clone size: once; D gene: NA; J gene: TRBJ2-6; V gene: TRBV6-5; CDR3 protein: CASSLGYGANVLTF; CDR3 DNA: TGTGCCAGCAGTTTGGGGTATGGGGCCAACGTCCTGACTTTC
clone size: NA; D gene: NA; J gene: TRBJ2-3; V gene: TRBV20-1; CDR3 protein: CSASSQRRDTQYF; CDR3 DNA: TGCAGTGCTAGTAGCCAGCGGAGAGATACGCAGTATTTT
clone size: NA; D gene: NA; J gene: TRBJ2-1; V gene: TRBV18; CDR3 protein: CASSLAGEDNEQFF; CDR3 DNA: TGTGCCAGCTCACTTGCTGGGGAGGACAATGAGCAGTTCTTC
clone size: NA; D gene: TRBD1; J gene: TRBJ2-1; V gene: TRBV7-3; CDR3 protein: CASSPDGTASNEQFF; CDR3 DNA: TGTGCCAGCAGCCCCGATGGGACAGCCTCGAATGAGCAGTTCTTC
clone size: NA; D gene: NA; J gene: TRBJ1-5; V gene: TRBV4-3; CDR3 protein: CASSQDSGAGQPQHF; CDR3 DNA: TGCGCCAGCAGCCAAGATTCGGGGGCGGGTCAGCCCCAGCATTTT
clone size: NA; D gene: TRBD2; J gene: TRBJ2-1; V gene: TRBV7-3; CDR3 protein: CASSLISGGSRSSYNEQFF; CDR3 DNA: TGTGCCAGCAGCCTTATTAGCGGGGGGTCCAGGAGCTCCTACAATGAGCAGTTCTTC
clone size: NA; D gene: TRBD2; J gene: TRBJ2-5; V gene: TRBV7-2; CDR3 protein: CASSLGSGGEETQYF; CDR3 DNA: TGTGCCAGCAGCTTAGGTAGCGGGGGCGAAGAGACCCAGTACTTC
clone size: few; D gene: NA; J gene: TRBJ2-1; V gene: TRBV23-1; CDR3 protein: CASRPPAGSSYNEQFF; CDR3 DNA: TGCGCCAGCAGGCCCCCGGCAGGGAGCTCCTACAATGAGCAGTTCTTC